This T cell receptor (beta chain) was sequenced during a study of patients and donors after allogeneic stem cell transplantation. In this sample, this clonotype turned up many times. J was trimmed by 8 bases and V by 7 bases; bases with no gene match: 8. Germline V lookup: CDR1 MNHNS, CDR2 SASEGT. This CDR3 is 14 amino acids long. In TCRdb, the RT-PCR reads were re-called with MiXCR into one record per CDR3 protein. The repertoire consists of approximately 90,000 distinct CDR3 sequences, with just under 5% occurring once and the leading ten covering around 2.6%. The chain has TRBV6-1 and TRBJ1-1, with TRBD1 matching 12 bases. Sequenced: blood, either unsorted or a sorted T cell fraction (not recorded which). This TCR came from a human donor who was either an allogeneic HSCT recipient or a stem cell or donor lymphocyte infusion donor (not recorded which). It is not recorded whose cells these are; they may come from a transplant donor. The CDR3 region is CASTWDRGRGEAFF. The CDR3, as DNA: TGTGCCAGCACCTGGGACAGGGGGCGCGGGGAAGCTTTCTTT.